The clone carrying this TCR beta chain was seen a few times. Its antigen is still unknown. The germline gene is not matched at one end of the junction; a read error may be the cause. The repertoire was sequenced with immunoSEQ multiplex PCR; TCRdb's copy has only in-frame clones and lacks some. The table shows some 83,000 clones, with more than 70% occurring only once. The data originate from a study of T cell responses to AZD1222 COVID-19 vaccine. Study-wide points: The span of vaccine-associated CD4 TCRs extended across spike, with dominance at 160-218 and 743-854.

Sample: peripheral blood, taken on day 0 of AZD1222 vaccination. The sequence came from an adult in good health.

DNA for the CDR3: TGTGCCAGCAGCGGGATCCGGGACCAAGACACCCAGTACTTC. Protein product: CASSGIRDQDTQYF. The V and J genes are TRBV6-2 or TRBV6-3 and TRBJ2-5, with D perhaps assigned TRBD1 or TRBD2 (5 bases each). The germline V gene has CDR1 MNHEY and CDR2 SVGEGT. The CDR3 is 14 residues long.